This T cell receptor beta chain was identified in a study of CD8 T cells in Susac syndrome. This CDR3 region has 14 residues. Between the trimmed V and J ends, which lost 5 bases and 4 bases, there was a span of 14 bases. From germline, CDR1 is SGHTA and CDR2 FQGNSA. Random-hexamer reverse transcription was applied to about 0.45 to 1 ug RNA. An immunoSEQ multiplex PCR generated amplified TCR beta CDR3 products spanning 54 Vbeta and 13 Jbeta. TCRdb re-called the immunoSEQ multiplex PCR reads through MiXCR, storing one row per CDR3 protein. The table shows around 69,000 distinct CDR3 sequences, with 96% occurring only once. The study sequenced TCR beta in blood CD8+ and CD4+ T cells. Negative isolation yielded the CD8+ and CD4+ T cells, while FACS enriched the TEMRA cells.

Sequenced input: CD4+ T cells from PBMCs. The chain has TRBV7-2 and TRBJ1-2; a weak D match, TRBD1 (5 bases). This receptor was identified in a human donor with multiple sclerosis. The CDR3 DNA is TGTGCCAGCAGCCCCCCGCGGCAGGGCTATGGCTACACCTTC. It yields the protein CASSPPRQGYGYTF.